This T cell receptor (beta chain) originates from a study of T cells in Graves' hyperthyroidism and ophthalmopathy. This clonotype was picked up a small number of times. In making diagnoses, clinical symptoms, serum thyroxine and TRAb, thyroid ultrasound and orbital computed tomography were all used. In germline, CDR1 is MNHNS, CDR2 SASEGT. The ends lost 7 bases at V and 7 bases at J; junction bases unmatched: 9. The CDR3 spans 14 residues. TCR beta CDR3 sequences were amplified from RNA transcripts. A set of HTBI primers served as the primers for a first-round RT-PCR of the TCR CDR3. TCRdb reprocessed the multiplex PCR reads via MiXCR and lists one record per CDR3 protein. The table lists about 620,000 distinct CDR3 sequences, 15% to 20% of them singletons.

The rearrangement joins TRBV6-1 to TRBJ2-1, with 8 bases identical to TRBD2. The source is a woman aged 25 to 39 with Graves' hyperthyroidism. Sequencing used blood. The CDR3 sequence is CASKLAAEGNEQFF. In DNA, the CDR3 is TGTGCCAGCAAACTAGCGGCCGAGGGGAATGAGCAGTTCTTC.